These 10 T cell receptor beta chains were all obtained from the same sample, sequenced in a study of blood T cell repertoires in COVID-19. Generated by immunoSEQ multiplex PCR, the TCRdb table keeps only in-frame clones and is missing some. The table shows fewer than 300,000 clones, with roughly 90% occurring only once. Specimen: peripheral blood. Every receptor here comes from a man younger than 40 with acute or convalescent COVID-19.

The gene calls are TRBV10-2 and TRBJ2-1; tentative D call: TRBD1 (6 bases). The CDR3 totals 14 residues. Looked up from germline, CDR1 is WSHSY and CDR2 is SAAADI. The V and J ends lost 3 bases and 0 bases respectively, with 6 bases between them. The CDR3, as DNA: TGCGCCAGCAGTGACAGGGGCTCCTACAATGAGCAGTTCTTC. The encoded protein is CASSDRGSYNEQFF.

In its sample, this clone was seen a few times. The chain carries TRBV30 and TRBJ1-4; D not certain. This CDR3 is built from 15 residues. Trimming cost V 5 bases and J 4 bases, with 17 bases left between them. Germline CDR1 GTSNPN, CDR2 SVGIG (reference sequence). This chain's CDR3 is CAWSKRDRDNEKLFF. The CDR3 DNA follows: TGTGCCTGGTCCAAGAGGGATAGGGATAATGAAAAACTGTTTTTT.

This chain's CDR3 is CAWGREGDGYTF. The CDR3 DNA reads TGTGCCTGGGGGCGTGAGGGTGATGGCTACACCTTC. V is TRBV30 and J is TRBJ1-2; D gene ambiguous. Trimming pared 5 bases from V and 6 bases from J, leaving 13 bases between. CDR1 GTSNPN and CDR2 SVGIG come from the germline V gene (reference sequence). The CDR3 contains 12 residues.

This rearrangement joins TRBV5-1 to TRBJ2-2; 9 nucleotides match TRBD1. Germline V gives CDR1 SGHRS, CDR2 YFSETQ. The CDR3 is made up of 15 amino acids. Trimming at V came to 3 bases and at J to 6 bases, leaving 6 bases not matched to a gene. In nucleotides, the CDR3 is TGCGCCAGCAGCTCCGGGACAGGGTTCCCCGGGGAGCTGTTTTTT. Amino acids: CASSSGTGFPGELFF.

The chain recombines TRBV27 with TRBJ2-6, with D perhaps TRBD1 (6 bases). Trimming shortened V by 6 bases and J by 0 bases, and 15 bases separated the two germline ends. This CDR3 is built from 17 residues. Germline V CDR1 and CDR2: MNHEY, SMNVEV (reference sequence). The CDR3 DNA follows: TGTGCCAGCAGCGAACAGGGATATGACTCTGGGGCCAACGTCCTGACTTTC. As protein: CASSEQGYDSGANVLTF.

The CDR3 nucleotides are TGTGCCAGCAGCTCTTACAGGGTGAGCTCCTATAATTCACCCCTCCACTTT. Translated: CASSSYRVSSYNSPLHF. The chain employs TRBV7-2 and TRBJ1-6, with a possible D match to TRBD1 (6 bases). The CDR3 consists of 17 residues. Per the germline V gene, CDR1 is SGHTA and CDR2 is FQGNSA. The ends were cut back, 4 bases at V and 0 bases at J, with 13 bases in the middle.

The V and J genes are TRBV2 and TRBJ1-2; D gene unclear. Between the trimmed V and J ends, which lost 11 bases and 0 bases, there was a span of 13 bases. This CDR3 is 13 amino acids long. CDR1 is SNHLY and CDR2 is FYNNEI in the germline V gene. The chain's CDR3 is CAPRGGTNYGYTF. DNA of the CDR3: TGTGCCCCCCGTGGAGGAACTAACTATGGCTACACCTTC.

The chain joins TRBV28 to TRBJ1-5, with unresolved D. Per the germline V gene, CDR1 is MDHEN and CDR2 is SYDVKM. V was clipped by 7 bases and J by 6 bases, with 16 bases between them. The CDR3 is 14 residues long. CDR3 DNA: TGTGCCAGCACCCTGGACGGAGGGCCTCAGCCCCAGCATTTT. This translates into CASTLDGGPQPQHF.

This clone was seen at least ten times. This rearrangement joins TRBV2 to TRBJ1-6; 7 bases line up with TRBD1. V shed 6 bases and J 12 bases; nucleotides not matched to a gene: 11. Germline CDR1 SNHLY, CDR2 FYNNEI. The CDR3 length is 14 residues. The CDR3 spells CASSDRDSRLPLHF. In nucleotides, the CDR3 is TGTGCCAGCAGCGACCGGGACAGCCGCTTACCCCTCCACTTT.

The chain carries TRBV5-1 and TRBJ2-4, with D unresolved. V gave up 9 bases and J gave up 14 bases, with 27 bases separating them. In germline, CDR1 is SGHRS, CDR2 YFSETQ. The CDR3 is 14 residues long. CDR3: CATFFAGLPGAKYF. CDR3 DNA: TGCGCCACGTTTTTTGCTGGGCTCCCCGGTGCCAAGTACTTC.